The 19 T cell receptor beta chains below come from one sample, sequenced in a study of cytomegalovirus exposure and HLA in healthy donors. The PCR ran on 60 Vbeta and 13 Jbeta primers. Only in-frame clones appear in the TCRdb table, and some are missing; sequencing was by immunoSEQ multiplex PCR. The data show about 190,000 clones, around three quarters seen once. Sequencing used PBMCs. The source of these receptors is a woman under 30 in good health and CMV-seronegative.

DNA for the CDR3: TGTGCCAGCAGGAATAATTTCGGGCAGCCCCAGCATTTT. It is translated as CASRNNFGQPQHF. This chain joins TRBV28 and TRBJ1-5; unclear D gene. There are 13 residues in the CDR3. The V gene's germline CDR1 is MDHEN and CDR2 SYDVKM. Trimming took 6 bases from V and 7 from J, leaving 13 bases between them.

CDR3 sequence reads: CASSGVGLVYEQYF. The CDR3 nucleotides read TGCGCCAGCAGCGGGGTGGGACTGGTGTACGAGCAGTACTTC. V and J are TRBV5-1 and TRBJ2-7; TRBD2 is a possible D gene (6 bases). The CDR3 loop spans 14 amino acids. CDR1 and CDR2 (germline): SGHRS, YFSETQ. V lost 4 bases to trimming and J lost 4 bases, with 15 bases between them.

CDR3 coding DNA: TGTGCCAGCAGTTCTGTATACAATCAGCCCCAGCATTTT. It is translated as CASSSVYNQPQHF. This chain links TRBV6-6 with TRBJ1-5; D remains unclear. Germline CDR1 is MNHNY and CDR2 is SVGAGI (reference sequence). Trimming stripped 4 bases from V and 3 bases from J, with 7 bases between. The CDR3 length is 13 residues.

The sample holds a few counts of this clone. V and J are TRBV7-3 and TRBJ1-1; D not certain. Germline V gene sequence: CDR1 SGHTA, CDR2 FQGTGA. V was clipped by 2 bases and J by 0 bases, with 4 bases between them. The CDR3 has 13 amino acids. The CDR3 is CASSLEVNTEAFF. In DNA, the CDR3 is TGTGCCAGCAGCTTAGAGGTGAACACTGAAGCTTTCTTT.

This clone is a singleton in its sample. This chain links TRBV30 with TRBJ2-4; 16 nucleotides line up with TRBD2. CDR1 and CDR2 from the germline V gene are GTSNPN and SVGIG (reference sequence). After removal of 2 bases from V and 6 bases from J, the junction contained 10 bases not matched to a gene. This CDR3 region has 18 residues. The DNA of the CDR3 is TGTGCCTGGAGTACACCGGGACTAGCGGGAGGGCCGAGAAACATTCAGTACTTC. This gives the protein CAWSTPGLAGGPRNIQYF.

The chain is built from TRBV6-1 and TRBJ1-1, with D maybe TRBD1 (6 bases). The CDR3 contains 15 residues. Germline values: CDR1 MNHNS, CDR2 SASEGT. With 5 bases removed from V and 2 bases from J, the gap between germline ends came to 15 bases. In nucleotides, the CDR3 is TGTGCCAGCAGTAAATCCACAGGGATTAACACTGAAGCTTTCTTT. It is translated as CASSKSTGINTEAFF.

The rearrangement links TRBV10-3 to TRBJ1-2; possibly TRBD1 for D (5 bases). The V end lost 7 bases, the J end lost 0 bases, and 15 bases lay between the germline ends. CDR3 size: 15 residues. Per germline, CDR1 ENHRY and CDR2 SYGVKD. The CDR3 DNA follows: TGTGCCATCACCCGAGACAGAATTCCTAACTATGGCTACACCTTC. Translation gives CAITRDRIPNYGYTF.

This clone has a handful of counts. The rearrangement links TRBV6-6 to TRBJ1-2; 7 nucleotides line up with TRBD1. This CDR3 contains 14 residues. Germline loops: CDR1 MNHNY, CDR2 SVGAGI (reference sequence). V dropped 5 bases and J dropped 6; count of bases not matched to a gene: 9. The CDR3 region has the DNA TGTGCCAGCAGTCTGGACAGGATGTATAATGGCTACACCTTC. This encodes CASSLDRMYNGYTF.

Comment on this clone: This sample includes further DNA sequences coding for the same CDR3. The rearrangement uses TRBV28 and TRBJ1-5, with TRBD1 identical over 9 bases. V lost 6 bases, J lost 4 bases, and 4 bases stayed unmatched. The CDR3 covers 14 residues. Germline V gives CDR1 MDHEN, CDR2 SYDVKM. CDR3 sequence reads: CASSSGQGNQPQHF. The CDR3 DNA reads TGTGCCAGCAGCTCTGGACAGGGGAATCAGCCCCAGCATTTT.

The chain recombines TRBV6-5 with TRBJ2-5; perhaps TRBD2 as D (6 bases). Trimming removed 8 bases at V and 5 bases at J, with 21 bases between. Germline V gene sequence: CDR1 MNHEY, CDR2 SVGAGI. The CDR3 consists of 15 residues. CDR3 in amino acids: CASRLGLDRLETQYF. For the CDR3, the DNA is TGTGCCAGCCGCCTGGGACTTGACCGTTTGGAGACCCAGTACTTC.

In regard to this clone: Other DNA sequences in this sample translate to the same CDR3. In nucleotides, the CDR3 is TGTGCCAGCAGTGAAGAGTCGGCCGGGGGCACCTTC. Translation gives CASSEESAGGTF. The chain uses TRBV2 and TRBJ1-2; TRBD1 is a possible D gene (5 bases). With 1 base removed from V and 13 bases from J, the gap between germline ends came to 13 bases. The CDR3 consists of 12 residues. CDR1 and CDR2 from the germline V gene are SNHLY and FYNNEI.

The chain links TRBV14 to TRBJ2-7; perhaps TRBD2 as D (5 bases). V gave up 1 base and J gave up 4 bases, with 11 bases separating them. Germline values: CDR1 SGHDN, CDR2 FVKESK. The CDR3 runs to 14 residues. CDR3 region: CASSQGGGWYEQYF. The CDR3 DNA reads as TGTGCCAGCAGCCAAGGCGGAGGTTGGTACGAGCAGTACTTC.

The rearrangement joins TRBV30 to TRBJ1-5; the match to TRBD1 covers 8 bases. The CDR3 has 15 amino acids. The germline V gene encodes CDR1 GTSNPN and CDR2 SVGIG (reference sequence). V dropped 4 bases and J dropped 1; count of bases not matched to a gene: 6. The DNA of the CDR3 is TGTGCCTGGAACCCCGGACAGGGAAGCAATCAGCCCCAGCATTTT. Residues: CAWNPGQGSNQPQHF. Combining the CDR3 with reference TRBV30 and TRBJ1-5 gives the whole variable domain SQTIHQWPATLVQPVGSPLSLECTVEGTSNPNLYWYRQAAGRGLQLLFYSVGIGQISSEVPQNLSASRPQDRQFILSSKKLLLSDSGFYLCAWNPGQGSNQPQHFGDGTRLSIL.

The count of this clone is one. The genes are TRBV29-1 and TRBJ1-1; D unclear. CDR1 is SQVTM, CDR2 ANQGSEA, per germline. Trimming took off 6 bases at V and 4 bases at J, with 9 bases between the two ends. The CDR3 contains 11 residues. DNA of the CDR3: TGCAGCGTAGGAGATGGCACTGAAGCTTTCTTT. As protein: CSVGDGTEAFF.

The chain uses TRBV19 and TRBJ1-5; 8 nucleotides match TRBD1. With V trimmed by 3 bases and J by 6 bases, 7 bases remained unmatched. CDR1 LNHDA and CDR2 SQIVND come from the germline V gene (reference sequence). The CDR3 is 15 residues long. The CDR3 region has the DNA TGTGCCAGTAGTATGGGGCAGGGGGCGATTCAGCCCCAGCATTTT. It is translated as CASSMGQGAIQPQHF.

This clone occurred once. The gene calls are TRBV2 and TRBJ2-3, with TRBD1 matching over 10 bases. The CDR3 is made up of 14 amino acids. Germline loops: CDR1 SNHLY, CDR2 FYNNEI. J gave up 4 bases and V 3 bases, and 1 base lay outside the gene matches. The CDR3, as DNA: TGTGCCAGCAGTGACGGACAGGGGGCAGATACGCAGTATTTT. Amino acid sequence: CASSDGQGADTQYF.

A remark on this clone: A read error may account for a junction end that differs from germline. J is TRBJ2-7 and V is TRBV2, with D possibly being TRBD1 (6 bases). Germline loops: CDR1 SNHLY, CDR2 FYNNEI. There are 12 residues in the CDR3. The CDR3 bases are TGTGCCAGCAGTGATAGGAGGACAGTTTCCGACTTC. It yields the protein CASSDRRTVSDF.

This chain links TRBV9 with TRBJ1-5; D remains unclear. This CDR3 is built from 14 residues. The germline CDR1 and CDR2 sequences are SGDLS and YYNGEE. With 4 bases removed from V and 3 bases from J, the gap between germline ends came to 11 bases. CDR3 sequence (DNA): TGTGCCAGCAGCAAAACAGAATTCAATCAGCCCCAGCATTTT. This translates into CASSKTEFNQPQHF.

This clone occurred a few times. The chain is built from TRBV28 and TRBJ2-3; tentatively, D is TRBD2 (5 bases). From germline, CDR1 is MDHEN and CDR2 SYDVKM. V was shortened by 4 bases and J by 5 bases, with 13 bases between the two germline ends. The CDR3 runs to 14 residues. The CDR3 DNA is TGTGCCAGCAGTTCCGGGATTGGAGGAGATACGCAGTATTTT. Protein product: CASSSGIGGDTQYF.